The 13 T cell receptor beta chains reported below all come from one sample, sequenced in a study of CD8+CD57+ T cells in acquired aplastic anemia. Genomic DNA, the template, was used for profiling of the TCR beta VDJ and CDR3. TCRdb redid the calling of the reads with MiXCR, one entry per CDR3 protein. The table includes 150,000 to 200,000 distinct CDR3 sequences, 35% to 55% detected once. The sample comprised sorted CD4+, CD8+, or CD8+CD57+ T cells (not recorded which) from PBMCs. The receptors were gathered from a human donor in good health.

This clonotype was counted many times. The chain is built from TRBV7-8 and TRBJ1-6; D gene uncertain. Trimming shortened V by 5 bases and J by 6 bases, and 17 bases separated the two germline ends. This CDR3 comprises 16 residues. Germline CDR1 and CDR2: SGHVS and FQNEAQ. CDR3 residues: CASSPREDPGNSPLHF. The CDR3 bases are TGTGCCAGCAGCCCCCGGGAGGATCCCGGTAATTCACCCCTCCACTTT. Supplemented by reference TRBV7-8 and TRBJ1-6, the full variable domain reads GAGVSQSPRYKVAKRGQDVALRCDPISGHVSLFWYQQALGQGPEFLTYFQNEAQLDKSGLPSDRFFAERPEGSVSTLKIQRTQQEDSAVYLCASSPREDPGNSPLHFGNGTRLTVT.

Ten or more counts support this clonotype. V usage is TRBV5-8 and J usage is TRBJ1-2, with D possibly being TRBD1 (6 bases). The CDR3 consists of 12 residues. Germline CDR1 reads SGHTS; CDR2 reads YDEGEE. Trimming shortened V by 8 bases and J by 4 bases, and 12 bases separated the two germline ends. The CDR3 DNA is TGTGCCAGTACCGGACAGTCCTATGGCTACACCTTC. Translation gives CASTGQSYGYTF.

This clonotype was detected ten times or more. This chain connects TRBV10-3 to TRBJ2-1, with a weak D call TRBD1 (6 bases). The CDR3 extends over 16 amino acids. Trimming left V 4 bases short and J 4 bases short, with 17 bases between. Per germline, CDR1 ENHRY and CDR2 SYGVKD. CDR3 region: CAISARDTSTYNEQFF. For the CDR3, the DNA is TGTGCCATCAGTGCCCGGGACACCTCTACATACAATGAGCAGTTCTTC.

The J gene is TRBJ2-3, the V gene TRBV5-1; tentatively, D is TRBD2 (5 bases). CDR1 and CDR2 from the germline V gene are SGHRS and YFSETQ. V was cut by 0 bases and J by 5 bases, with 7 bases left in between. The CDR3 is 13 residues long. The CDR3 loop reads CASSLAEVDTQYF. The CDR3 DNA reads as TGCGCCAGCAGCTTGGCGGAGGTAGATACGCAGTATTTT.

This clonotype was observed a handful of times. The chain links TRBV7-9 to TRBJ2-5; 7 bases match TRBD1. The V gene end was trimmed by 5 bases and the J gene end by 2 bases; junction bases not matched to a gene: 5. This CDR3 contains 14 residues. The germline gives CDR1 SEHNR, CDR2 FQNEAQ (reference sequence). The CDR3 loop reads CASSLTTGQETQYF. In DNA form, the CDR3 reads TGTGCCAGCAGCCTTACGACAGGGCAAGAGACCCAGTACTTC.

This clonotype was picked up many times. The rearrangement links TRBV11-2 to TRBJ2-7; tentatively, D is TRBD1 or TRBD2 (5 bases each). In germline, CDR1 is SGHAT, CDR2 FQNNGV. Trimming stripped 0 bases from V and 12 bases from J, with 15 bases between. The CDR3 is 13 residues long. CDR3 in amino acids: CASSLDRFAGRYF. CDR3 DNA: TGTGCCAGCAGCTTAGATCGGTTTGCAGGGAGGTACTTC.

This rearrangement joins TRBV29-1 to TRBJ2-7, with 7 bases fitting TRBD1. V lost 4 bases and J lost 4; bases outside the gene matches: 1. Germline V gene data show CDR1 as SQVTM and CDR2 as ANQGSEA. The CDR3 loop spans 11 amino acids. This CDR3 is CSVGTGYEQYF. The CDR3 DNA reads as TGCAGCGTTGGGACAGGATACGAGCAGTACTTC.

V is TRBV19 and J is TRBJ2-1; 11 bases are shared with TRBD1. Germline V gene sequence: CDR1 LNHDA, CDR2 SQIVND (reference sequence). Unmatched junction bases numbered 6, after V lost 7 bases and J lost 4 bases. The CDR3 is 15 residues long. In nucleotides, the CDR3 is TGTGCCAGTATGTCCGGGACAGGGGGGTACAATGAGCAGTTCTTC. Amino acids: CASMSGTGGYNEQFF.

The chain carries TRBV20-1 and TRBJ1-5; the D gene is possibly TRBD1 (5 bases). CDR1 and CDR2 (germline): DFQATT, SNEGSKA (reference sequence). The length of the CDR3 is 13 residues. V was pared by 7 bases and J by 4 bases, with 14 bases between. CDR3 in amino acids: CSVTRGVNQPQHF. The CDR3 nucleotides are TGCAGTGTAACCCGGGGGGTGAATCAGCCCCAGCATTTT.

The chain is built from TRBV7-2 and TRBJ2-7, with D perhaps TRBD1 or TRBD2 (5 bases each). Trimming removed 1 base from V and 5 bases from J, with 9 bases in between. This CDR3 is built from 13 residues. The V gene's germline CDR1 is SGHTA and CDR2 FQGNSA. The DNA of the CDR3 is TGTGCCAGCAGCTTAGGAGGGACGGACGAGCAGTACTTC. Protein: CASSLGGTDEQYF.

Worth noting for this clonotype: The CDR3 does not end in the conserved phenylalanine or tryptophan, so this is likely a read error. The CDR3 region has the DNA TGTGCCAGCAGCCAAGACGGACAGCTGAACACTGAAGCTTTCCTT. It is translated as CASSQDGQLNTEAFL. The chain employs TRBV3-1 and TRBJ1-1; a possible D gene is TRBD1 (6 bases). Germline CDR1 and CDR2: LGHDT and YNNKEL (reference sequence). This CDR3 region has 15 residues. V gave up 0 bases and J gave up 0 bases, with 8 bases separating them.

This clonotype was observed many times. The chain couples TRBV20-1 to TRBJ1-2, with D unresolved. V was pared by 6 bases and J by 6 bases, with 8 bases between. Germline lookup yields CDR1 DFQATT and CDR2 SNEGSKA (reference sequence). CDR3 length equals 10 residues. The chain's CDR3 is CSANPHGYTF. The DNA for the CDR3 is TGCAGTGCGAACCCACATGGCTACACCTTC.

This sequence joins TRBV2 and TRBJ1-5; D uncertain. In germline, CDR1 is SNHLY, CDR2 FYNNEI. V was shortened by 3 bases and J by 5 bases, with 8 bases between the two germline ends. The CDR3 sequence is 13 residues long. In DNA form, the CDR3 reads TGTGCCAGCAGTGACGGGCTAGATCAGCCCCAGCATTTT. Its protein is CASSDGLDQPQHF.